These 19 T cell receptor beta chains were sequenced from one sample in a study of blood T cell repertoires in COVID-19. Some clones are missing from TCRdb's copy, which holds only in-frame ones; the method was immunoSEQ multiplex PCR. This sample carries some 200,000 clones, 75% to 90% of them seen once, and the ten largest clones take less than 9%. Sequenced sample: peripheral blood. The receptors originated from a woman aged 55-70 years with acute or convalescent COVID-19.

The V gene is TRBV15, the J gene TRBJ2-3; possibly TRBD1 for D (6 bases). Trimming took off 4 bases at V and 2 bases at J, with 10 bases between the two ends. Germline values: CDR1 LNHNV, CDR2 YYDKDF (reference sequence). The CDR3 covers 14 residues. Here the CDR3 reads CATSKDSLTDTQYF. CDR3 bases: TGTGCCACCAGCAAGGACAGTCTCACAGATACGCAGTATTTT. The full variable domain, with the rest looked up from reference TRBV15 and TRBJ2-3, is DAMVIQNPRYQVTQFGKPVTLSCSQTLNHNVMYWYQQKSSQAPKLLFHYYDKDFNNEADTPDNFQSRRPNTSFCFLDIRSPGLGDTAMYLCATSKDSLTDTQYFGPGTRLTVL.

The chain combines TRBV5-4 with TRBJ1-2, with TRBD1 matching 7 bases. V trimming: 5 bases; J trimming: 4 bases; junction bases outside the gene matches: 8. Germline V gene data show CDR1 as SGHNT and CDR2 as YYREEE (reference sequence). The CDR3 runs to 14 residues. DNA for the CDR3: TGTGCCAGCAGTCCAACCGGGACAGCCTATGGCTACACCTTC. The encoded protein is CASSPTGTAYGYTF.

This chain connects TRBV20-1 to TRBJ2-1; D possibly corresponds to TRBD2 (6 bases). Trimming stripped 6 bases from V and 12 bases from J, with 12 bases between. The CDR3 has 10 amino acids. In germline, CDR1 is DFQATT, CDR2 SNEGSKA (reference sequence). This CDR3 is CSASGVVQFF. In nucleotides, the CDR3 is TGCAGTGCGTCGGGAGTTGTGCAGTTCTTC.

The genes are TRBV19 and TRBJ2-2; TRBD1 might be the D (5 bases). V gave up 3 bases and J gave up 0 bases, with 8 bases separating them. CDR3 length equals 15 residues. Germline V CDR1 and CDR2: LNHDA, SQIVND (reference sequence). As DNA, the CDR3 is TGTGCCAGTAGTATTAAGACAGCGAACACCGGGGAGCTGTTTTTT. This codes for CASSIKTANTGELFF.

DNA for the CDR3: TGTGCCAGCAGTCCCGGACAGGGAAATGAAAAACTGTTTTTT. It codes for CASSPGQGNEKLFF. V is TRBV27 and J is TRBJ1-4; 8 bases align to TRBD1. There are 14 residues in the CDR3. Germline CDR1 reads MNHEY; CDR2 reads SMNVEV (reference sequence). Losses at the gene ends were 5 bases for V and 5 bases for J; bases not matched to a gene: 4.

This clone has only a few counts. This chain joins TRBV30 and TRBJ1-2; 9 bases agree with TRBD1. The CDR3 extends over 14 amino acids. The V segment lost 4 bases and the J segment 4 bases; nucleotides outside the gene matches: 7. Looked up from germline, CDR1 is GTSNPN and CDR2 is SVGIG (reference sequence). CDR3 sequence reads: CAWTGTGSTYGYTF. In DNA form, the CDR3 reads TGTGCCTGGACCGGGACAGGGAGCACCTATGGCTACACCTTC. Variable domain in full (rest from reference TRBV30 and TRBJ1-2): SQTIHQWPATLVQPVGSPLSLECTVEGTSNPNLYWYRQAAGRGLQLLFYSVGIGQISSEVPQNLSASRPQDRQFILSSKKLLLSDSGFYLCAWTGTGSTYGYTFGSGTRLTVV.

This sequence joins TRBV9 and TRBJ2-5, with a weak D call TRBD1 (6 bases). The CDR3 loop spans 14 amino acids. Between the trimmed V and J ends, which lost 3 bases and 2 bases, there was a span of 11 bases. Germline V gene lookup returns CDR1 SGDLS and CDR2 YYNGEE. The CDR3 DNA reads as TGTGCCAGCAGCGCGACAGGCTGGCAAGAGACCCAGTACTTC. This gives the protein CASSATGWQETQYF. The full variable domain, in which reference TRBV9 and TRBJ2-5 provide the parts outside the CDR3, is DSGVTQTPKHLITATGQRVTLRCSPRSGDLSVYWYQQSLDQGLQFLIQYYNGEERAKGNILERFSAQQFPDLHSELNLSSLELGDSALYFCASSATGWQETQYFGPGTRLLVL.

A single count supports this clone. The chain has TRBV9 and TRBJ1-3, with 10 bases aligning to TRBD1. Germline V CDR1 and CDR2: SGDLS, YYNGEE. The ends lost 1 base at V and 4 bases at J; junction bases unmatched: 8. CDR3 length: 17 residues. DNA of the CDR3: TGTGCCAGCAGCGTATCCGGGACAGGGGCTGGAGGAAACACCATATATTTT. It codes for CASSVSGTGAGGNTIYF.

The rearrangement uses TRBV28 and TRBJ1-4; TRBD1 agrees at 7 bases. Germline loops: CDR1 MDHEN, CDR2 SYDVKM. The CDR3 runs to 13 residues. Trimming at V came to 6 bases and at J to 6 bases, leaving 4 bases not matched to a gene. CDR3 amino acids: CASRTGLDEKLFF. The CDR3 DNA follows: TGTGCCAGCAGGACAGGGCTTGATGAAAAACTGTTTTTT. Full variable domain (outside the CDR3, taken from reference TRBV28 and TRBJ1-4): DVKVTQSSRYLVKRTGEKVFLECVQDMDHENMFWYRQDPGLGLRLIYFSYDVKMKEKGDIPEGYSVSREKKERFSLILESASTNQTSMYLCASRTGLDEKLFFGSGTQLSVL.

The genes are TRBV9 and TRBJ2-3; no firm D call. CDR3 length equals 12 residues. V was pared by 3 bases and J by 2 bases, with 4 bases between. Germline V lookup: CDR1 SGDLS, CDR2 YYNGEE. The CDR3 DNA is TGTGCCAGCAGCGGAGTCACAGATACGCAGTATTTT. Protein product: CASSGVTDTQYF.

The chain has TRBV11-1 and TRBJ2-1; weak D call: TRBD2 (5 bases). The CDR3 sequence is 15 residues long. The germline CDR1 and CDR2 sequences are SGHAT and FQDESV (reference sequence). Trimming cost V 5 bases and J 5 bases, with 16 bases left between them. This CDR3 reads CASSQRRPGNNEQFF. The CDR3 bases are TGTGCCAGCAGCCAGAGGAGGCCCGGTAACAATGAGCAGTTCTTC. The whole variable domain, remainder taken from reference TRBV11-1 and TRBJ2-1, is EAEVAQSPRYKITEKSQAVAFWCDPISGHATLYWYRQILGQGPELLVQFQDESVVDDSQLPKDRFSAERLKGVDSTLKIQPAELGDSAMYLCASSQRRPGNNEQFFGPGTRLTVL.

The chain combines TRBV7-9 with TRBJ2-3; no definite D call. The CDR3 spans 12 residues. Germline loops: CDR1 SEHNR, CDR2 FQNEAQ (reference sequence). With 6 bases removed from V and 2 bases from J, the gap between germline ends came to 6 bases. CDR3 region: CASSMYTDTQYF. In DNA form, the CDR3 reads TGTGCCAGCAGTATGTACACAGATACGCAGTATTTT.

The chain has TRBV5-1 and TRBJ2-3; D is ambiguous. CDR3 length: 14 residues. Trimming cost V 3 bases and J 0 bases, with 8 bases left between them. Germline V gene sequence: CDR1 SGHRS, CDR2 YFSETQ. CDR3 region: CASSSGASTDTQYF. In DNA, the CDR3 is TGCGCCAGCAGCTCCGGAGCTAGCACAGATACGCAGTATTTT.

The rearrangement links TRBV5-4 to TRBJ2-1; 9 bases line up with TRBD2. There are 16 residues in the CDR3. Losses at the gene ends were 4 bases for V and 3 bases for J; bases not matched to a gene: 8. Germline CDR1 reads SGHNT; CDR2 reads YYREEE (reference sequence). The CDR3 loop reads CASSPQTSGDYNEQFF. The DNA of the CDR3 is TGTGCCAGCAGCCCCCAGACTAGCGGAGACTACAATGAGCAGTTCTTC.

The genes are TRBV9 and TRBJ1-3; the match to TRBD1 covers 8 bases. Germline CDR1 and CDR2: SGDLS and YYNGEE. The CDR3 is made up of 16 amino acids. V was clipped by 2 bases and J by 3 bases; unmatched bases: 7. In nucleotides, the CDR3 is TGTGCCAGCAGCGTGGGACAGGATCTTAGTGGAAACACCATATATTTT. This gives the protein CASSVGQDLSGNTIYF.

The V gene is TRBV28, the J gene TRBJ1-1; 7 bases match TRBD1. The CDR3 extends over 15 amino acids. The J segment lost 5 bases and the V segment lost 6 bases, leaving 12 bases of the junction unmatched. Germline V lookup: CDR1 MDHEN, CDR2 SYDVKM. The CDR3 DNA sequence: TGTGCCAGCAGCCCCGTCACAGGGGCGGGGACTGAAGCTTTCTTT. It yields the protein CASSPVTGAGTEAFF.

The chain joins TRBV29-1 to TRBJ2-1, with D tentatively TRBD2 (6 bases). The CDR3 length is 14 residues. CDR1 SQVTM and CDR2 ANQGSEA come from the germline V gene. Deletions cut 7 bases from V and 1 base from J, with 14 bases between. As DNA, the CDR3 is TGCAGCGCCGGGACTCCGAGGTCCTACAATGAGCAGTTCTTC. Its protein is CSAGTPRSYNEQFF.

V is TRBV29-1 and J is TRBJ2-1; no clear D. The germline V gene encodes CDR1 SQVTM and CDR2 ANQGSEA. There are 9 residues in the CDR3. V was pared by 3 bases and J by 10 bases, with 4 bases between. As DNA, the CDR3 is TGCAGCGTTGAGGAGGAGCAGTTCTTC. Protein product: CSVEEEQFF.

This sequence joins TRBV12-5 and TRBJ1-2, with TRBD1 matching over 11 bases. The CDR3 consists of 14 residues. Germline values: CDR1 LGHNT, CDR2 FRNRAP. Trimming cost V 5 bases and J 8 bases; bases outside gene matches: 7. DNA for the CDR3: TGTGCTAGTGGTATGGACAGGGGGCTGGAGGGCTACACCTTC. Amino acids: CASGMDRGLEGYTF.